These 21 T cell receptor beta chains came from one sample sequenced in a study of blood T cell repertoires in COVID-19. Clones were sequenced by immunoSEQ multiplex PCR, and TCRdb holds only the in-frame ones, with some missing. The sample carries more than 120,000 clones, around nine tenths recorded once. Sequencing was carried out using peripheral blood. Receptor source: a human donor in a cohort sampled during active COVID-19.

The V call is TRBV7-8, the J call TRBJ2-5; 11 bases map to TRBD2. V shed 5 bases, J shed 2 bases, and the junction held 7 bases outside the gene matches. The CDR3 loop spans 16 amino acids. Germline V gene data show CDR1 as SGHVS and CDR2 as FQNEAQ. For the CDR3, the DNA is TGTGCCAGCAGCAAGGGGACTAGCGGAGAGCAAGAGACCCAGTACTTC. This codes for CASSKGTSGEQETQYF.

The rearrangement joins TRBV13 to TRBJ2-2; TRBD1 agrees at 7 bases. After removal of 5 bases from V and 8 bases from J, the junction contained 14 bases not matched to a gene. This CDR3 spans 16 amino acids. The germline V gene encodes CDR1 PRHDT and CDR2 FYEKMQ (reference sequence). The CDR3 sequence: CASSLTGTVPPGELFF. The CDR3 DNA follows: TGTGCCAGCAGCCTAACGGGGACAGTCCCCCCGGGGGAGCTGTTTTTT.

This sequence joins TRBV2 and TRBJ2-1; 8 bases map to TRBD2. CDR1 is SNHLY and CDR2 is FYNNEI in the germline V gene. The CDR3 is 17 amino acids. The V and J ends lost 2 bases and 3 bases, in that order; junction bases with no gene match: 9. This CDR3 is CASSEREIGTSYNEQFF. In DNA form, the CDR3 reads TGTGCCAGCAGTGAAAGAGAGATCGGGACTAGCTACAATGAGCAGTTCTTC.

This clone was observed a single time. J is TRBJ2-7 and V is TRBV5-6; 9 bases fit TRBD2. V gave up 0 bases and J gave up 2 bases; unmatched junction bases: 3. Per germline, CDR1 SGHDT and CDR2 YYEEEE. CDR3 size: 15 residues. The chain's CDR3 is CASSLGASGAYEQYF. The CDR3 bases are TGTGCCAGCAGCTTGGGGGCTAGCGGGGCCTACGAGCAGTACTTC.

The chain carries TRBV30 and TRBJ1-4; 8 bases align to TRBD1. Germline V gene sequence: CDR1 GTSNPN, CDR2 SVGIG (reference sequence). V shed 1 base and J 0 bases; nucleotides not matched to a gene: 7. The CDR3 consists of 17 residues. The CDR3 coding sequence is TGTGCCTGGAGTGCCGGGACAGGACATGCAACTAATGAAAAACTGTTTTTT. Its protein product is CAWSAGTGHATNEKLFF.

This chain uses TRBV6-5 with TRBJ2-3, with 7 bases fitting TRBD1. The J segment lost 5 bases and the V segment lost 3 bases, leaving 5 bases of the junction unmatched. Germline lookup yields CDR1 MNHEY and CDR2 SVGAGI. This CDR3 is 14 amino acids long. The CDR3: CASSYDRVGDTQYF. CDR3 nucleotide sequence: TGTGCCAGCAGTTATGACAGGGTCGGAGATACGCAGTATTTT.

V and J are TRBV7-3 and TRBJ1-6; D remains ambiguous. Trimming removed 1 base at V and 8 bases at J, with 6 bases between. The CDR3 covers 13 residues. Germline values: CDR1 SGHTA, CDR2 FQGTGA. CDR3 amino acids: CASSLSVDSPLHF. The CDR3 DNA reads TGTGCCAGCAGCTTAAGCGTCGATTCACCCCTCCACTTT.

The genes are TRBV7-3 and TRBJ2-2; 10 nucleotides line up with TRBD2. The CDR3 covers 18 residues. V was clipped by 1 base and J by 4 bases; unmatched bases: 9. CDR1 and CDR2 from the germline V gene are SGHTA and FQGTGA. The CDR3 DNA is TGTGCCAGCAGCTTAAACCCCATAGCGGGGGGCACCACCGGGGAGCTGTTTTTT. It specifies CASSLNPIAGGTTGELFF.

J is TRBJ2-1 and V is TRBV7-9; D is possibly TRBD1 (7 bases). With 5 bases removed from V and 1 base from J, the gap between germline ends came to 15 bases. Germline V gives CDR1 SEHNR, CDR2 FQNEAQ (reference sequence). The CDR3 runs to 16 residues. CDR3 DNA: TGTGCCAGCAGCCCCACCAGGGGGGAGTCCTACAATGAGCAGTTCTTC. Protein: CASSPTRGESYNEQFF.

The chain employs TRBV7-3 and TRBJ2-1; TRBD1 might be the D (6 bases). Germline values: CDR1 SGHTA, CDR2 FQGTGA. V dropped 5 bases and J dropped 8 bases, with 13 bases sitting between them. CDR3 length: 13 amino acids. This CDR3 is CASSPPAGDEQFF. The DNA of the CDR3 is TGTGCCAGCAGCCCTCCAGCAGGGGATGAGCAGTTCTTC.

This sequence joins TRBV4-2 and TRBJ2-7, with 8 bases fitting TRBD1. The CDR3 is 14 amino acids. V was pared by 4 bases and J by 4 bases, with 6 bases of the junction left unmatched. Germline V gives CDR1 LGHNA, CDR2 YNFKEQ. DNA for the CDR3: TGTGCCAGCAGCCCGGGACAGGTCGGATACGAGCAGTACTTC. Amino acid sequence: CASSPGQVGYEQYF.

The gene calls are TRBV9 and TRBJ1-2; D uncertain. Germline V gene lookup returns CDR1 SGDLS and CDR2 YYNGEE. The CDR3 runs 13 residues. Trimming shortened V by 2 bases and J by 8 bases, and 13 bases separated the two germline ends. In nucleotides, the CDR3 is TGTGCCAGCAGCGTGGGCTCCCAAACAGGCTACACCTTC. Translated: CASSVGSQTGYTF.

V is TRBV6-6 and J is TRBJ1-4; TRBD1 is a possible D gene (5 bases). The CDR3 consists of 13 residues. Trimming removed 5 bases from V and 8 bases from J, with 12 bases in between. In germline, CDR1 is MNHNY, CDR2 SVGAGI (reference sequence). CDR3 bases: TGTGCCAGCAGTACACCTCGGGGGGAAAAACTGTTTTTT. Translated: CASSTPRGEKLFF.

The chain couples TRBV18 to TRBJ2-3, with D possibly being TRBD1 (5 bases). The germline V gene has CDR1 KGHSH and CDR2 LQKENI. CDR3 length: 14 amino acids. Trimming cost V 3 bases and J 10 bases, with 17 bases left between them. The DNA of the CDR3 is TGTGCCAGCTCACCCCCAGACAGTTTTATGGCGCAGTATTTT. It is translated as CASSPPDSFMAQYF.

This sequence joins TRBV5-6 and TRBJ1-3; no firm D call. This CDR3 has 15 amino acids. V shed 4 bases and J shed 0 bases, with 11 bases lying between them. Germline CDR1 reads SGHDT; CDR2 reads YYEEEE. CDR3 nucleotide sequence: TGTGCCAGCAGCCCCGGGATCGACTCTGGAAACACCATATATTTT. Amino acids: CASSPGIDSGNTIYF.

The chain couples TRBV19 to TRBJ2-3, with TRBD1 as a possible D gene (6 bases). With 3 bases removed from V and 4 bases from J, the gap between germline ends came to 8 bases. The CDR3 is made up of 13 amino acids. In germline, CDR1 is LNHDA, CDR2 SQIVND (reference sequence). CDR3 sequence reads: CASSMWGPDTQYF. The CDR3 DNA is TGTGCCAGTAGTATGTGGGGGCCAGATACGCAGTATTTT. Full variable domain (missing parts from reference TRBV19 and TRBJ2-3): DGGITQSPKYLFRKEGQNVTLSCEQNLNHDAMYWYRQDPGQGLRLIYYSQIVNDFQKGDIAEGYSVSREKKESFPLTVTSAQKNPTAFYLCASSMWGPDTQYFGPGTRLTVL.

The chain has TRBV27 and TRBJ2-3, with D possibly TRBD2 on 5 matching bases. The length of the CDR3 is 13 residues. Germline CDR1 is MNHEY and CDR2 is SMNVEV (reference sequence). V gave up 3 bases and J gave up 4 bases, with 8 bases separating them. CDR3 loop: CASSLGAPDTQYF. In DNA, the CDR3 is TGTGCCAGCAGTTTGGGAGCCCCAGATACGCAGTATTTT.

This clone was picked up one time. The rearrangement joins TRBV9 to TRBJ2-7, with D possibly TRBD1 on 5 matching bases. Trimming stripped 2 bases from V and 0 bases from J, with 9 bases between. The CDR3 is 14 amino acids. From germline, CDR1 is SGDLS and CDR2 YYNGEE. The CDR3, as DNA: TGTGCCAGCAGCGTTCGACAGTACTCCTACGAGCAGTACTTC. This translates into CASSVRQYSYEQYF.

This clone was observed a few times. This chain uses TRBV29-1 with TRBJ2-5; D possibly corresponds to TRBD2 (5 bases). V was cut by 1 base and J by 5 bases, with 14 bases left in between. There are 14 residues in the CDR3. The V gene's germline CDR1 is SQVTM and CDR2 ANQGSEA. CDR3 sequence (DNA): TGCAGCGTTGAAGTCAACGGGGTTAGGGAGACCCAGTACTTC. Its translation: CSVEVNGVRETQYF.

This clone has a handful of counts. The same CDR3 arises from other DNA sequences in this sample as well. The chain combines TRBV7-2 with TRBJ1-2; D may be TRBD1 (6 bases). CDR3 size: 13 residues. Germline loops: CDR1 SGHTA, CDR2 FQGNSA. V was shortened by 0 bases and J by 7 bases, with 9 bases between the two germline ends. The CDR3, as DNA: TGTGCCAGCAGCTTAGCGCTCAGGGGTGGCTACACCTTC. Its translation is CASSLALRGGYTF. The whole variable domain, filled in from reference TRBV7-2 and TRBJ1-2, reads GAGVSQSPSNKVTEKGKDVELRCDPISGHTALYWYRQSLGQGLEFLIYFQGNSAPDKSGLPSDRFSAERTGGSVSTLTIQRTQQEDSAVYLCASSLALRGGYTFGSGTRLTVV.

This sequence joins TRBV7-8 and TRBJ1-6; D unclear. This CDR3 is built from 14 residues. Germline V gene sequence: CDR1 SGHVS, CDR2 FQNEAQ. The germline V and J ends were trimmed by 2 bases and 0 bases, with 2 bases remaining between them. Written as DNA, the CDR3 is TGTGCCAGCAGCTTACACTCCTATAATTCACCCCTCCACTTT. Its protein is CASSLHSYNSPLHF.